The sample holds one count of the clone carrying this TCR beta chain. TCRdb keeps only in-frame clones here, not all; method: immunoSEQ multiplex PCR. The sample records 95,000 to 150,000 clones, around 86% being singletons. The data were taken from a study of blood T cell repertoires in COVID-19. Germline values: CDR1 SGHVS, CDR2 FQNEAQ. Trimming cost V 5 bases and J 7 bases; bases outside gene matches: 8. The CDR3 is 14 residues long. The chain recombines TRBV7-8 with TRBJ2-4; 7 positions agree with TRBD1. Material: peripheral blood. The TCR originated in a man aged 80 or over with active or convalescent COVID-19. As DNA, the CDR3 is TGTGCCAGCAGCCCTCCTTCACAGGGGAACATTCAGTACTTC. This sequence encodes CASSPPSQGNIQYF. Looking up the rest from reference TRBV7-8 and TRBJ2-4 gives the full variable domain: GAGVSQSPRYKVAKRGQDVALRCDPISGHVSLFWYQQALGQGPEFLTYFQNEAQLDKSGLPSDRFFAERPEGSVSTLKIQRTQQEDSAVYLCASSPPSQGNIQYFGAGTRLSVL.